The sequence of this T cell receptor (beta chain) was determined in a study of blood T cells in healthy people across ages. Trimming removed 9 bases from V and 0 bases from J, with 6 bases in between. From germline, CDR1 is SGDLS and CDR2 YYNGEE. CDR3 length: 12 amino acids. Study-wide points: There was a strong correlation between TCR beta diversity and naive T cell percentage. The long-lived group displayed more naive CD4+ cells, plus higher diversity, than the aged donors did.

The second PCR ran roughly 6 to 12 cycles with a sample-barcoded 5' primer and J-beta primers. Through a template-switch adaptor with 12 random nucleotides, each cDNA molecule received a tag. TCRdb recomputed calls from the 5' RACE reads with MiXCR, one row per CDR3 protein. This repertoire shows around 1,000,000 distinct CDR3 sequences, almost 25% found once; its top ten account for 0.65% to 0.95%. This clonotype has only a few counts. Antigen: not known. These same records also appear under a second study, on T cells of mothers and their children. According to that study: Several million TCR beta reads per child versus over 9 million per mother.

This receptor was obtained from a girl aged 2 to 9 in good health. The chain is built from TRBV9 and TRBJ2-2; D unclear. Sequencing was performed on blood. CDR3 sequence: CATTPNTGELFF. The CDR3 region has the DNA TGTGCCACCACACCGAACACCGGGGAGCTGTTTTTT. Full variable domain (missing parts from reference TRBV9 and TRBJ2-2): DSGVTQTPKHLITATGQRVTLRCSPRSGDLSVYWYQQSLDQGLQFLIQYYNGEERAKGNILERFSAQQFPDLHSELNLSSLELGDSALYFCATTPNTGELFFGEGSRLTVL.